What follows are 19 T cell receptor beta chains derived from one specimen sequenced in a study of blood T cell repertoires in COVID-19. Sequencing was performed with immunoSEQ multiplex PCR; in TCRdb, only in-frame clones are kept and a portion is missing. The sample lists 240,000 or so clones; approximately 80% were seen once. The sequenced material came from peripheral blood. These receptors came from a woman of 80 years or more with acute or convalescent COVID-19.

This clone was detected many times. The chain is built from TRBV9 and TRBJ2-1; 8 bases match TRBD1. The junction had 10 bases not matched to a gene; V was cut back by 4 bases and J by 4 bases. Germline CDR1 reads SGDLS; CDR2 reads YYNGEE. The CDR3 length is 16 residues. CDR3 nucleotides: TGTGCCAGCAGCCCTCGTCCGGGACAGGTGTACAATGAGCAGTTCTTC. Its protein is CASSPRPGQVYNEQFF.

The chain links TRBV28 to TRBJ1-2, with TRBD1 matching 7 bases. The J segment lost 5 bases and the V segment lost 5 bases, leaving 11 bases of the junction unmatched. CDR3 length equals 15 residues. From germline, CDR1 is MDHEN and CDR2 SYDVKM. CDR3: CASSTGQEQLYGYTF. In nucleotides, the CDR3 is TGTGCCAGCAGTACCGGACAGGAGCAACTTTATGGCTACACCTTC.

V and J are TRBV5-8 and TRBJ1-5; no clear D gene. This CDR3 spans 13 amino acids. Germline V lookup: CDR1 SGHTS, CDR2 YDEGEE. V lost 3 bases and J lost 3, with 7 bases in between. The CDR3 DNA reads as TGTGCCAGCAGCTATCTTAACAATCAGCCCCAGCATTTT. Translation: CASSYLNNQPQHF.

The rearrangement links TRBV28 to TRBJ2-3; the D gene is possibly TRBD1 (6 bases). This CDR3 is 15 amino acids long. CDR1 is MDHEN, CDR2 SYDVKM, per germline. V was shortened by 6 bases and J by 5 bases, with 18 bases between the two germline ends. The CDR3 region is CASRLGGAVRDTQYF. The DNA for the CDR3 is TGTGCCAGCAGGCTTGGGGGCGCGGTAAGAGATACGCAGTATTTT.

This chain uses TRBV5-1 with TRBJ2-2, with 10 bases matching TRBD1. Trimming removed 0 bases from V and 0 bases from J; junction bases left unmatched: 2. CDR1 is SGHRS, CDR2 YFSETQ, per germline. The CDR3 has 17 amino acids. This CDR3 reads CASSLGQGAPNTGELFF. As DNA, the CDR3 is TGCGCCAGCAGCTTGGGACAGGGGGCGCCGAACACCGGGGAGCTGTTTTTT. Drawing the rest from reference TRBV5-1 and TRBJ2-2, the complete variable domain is KAGVTQTPRYLIKTRGQQVTLSCSPISGHRSVSWYQQTPGQGLQFLFEYFSETQRNKGNFPGRFSGRQFSNSRSEMNVSTLELGDSALYLCASSLGQGAPNTGELFFGEGSRLTVL.

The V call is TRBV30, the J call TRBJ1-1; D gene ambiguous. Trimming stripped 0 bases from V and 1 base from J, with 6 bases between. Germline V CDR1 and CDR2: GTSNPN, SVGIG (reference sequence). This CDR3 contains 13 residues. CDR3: CAWSVRENTEAFF. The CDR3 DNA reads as TGTGCCTGGAGTGTGAGGGAGAACACTGAAGCTTTCTTT.

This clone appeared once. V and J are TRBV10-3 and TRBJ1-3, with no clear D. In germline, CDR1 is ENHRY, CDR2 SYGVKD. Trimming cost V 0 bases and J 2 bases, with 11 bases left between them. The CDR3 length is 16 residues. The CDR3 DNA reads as TGTGCCATCAGTGAGTCTTACTCTAAGCCTGGAAACACCATATATTTT. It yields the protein CAISESYSKPGNTIYF.

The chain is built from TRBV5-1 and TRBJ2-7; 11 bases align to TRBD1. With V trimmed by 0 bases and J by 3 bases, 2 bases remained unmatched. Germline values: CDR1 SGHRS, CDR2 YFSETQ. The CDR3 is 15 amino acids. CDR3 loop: CASSLVGTGGYEQYF. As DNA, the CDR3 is TGCGCCAGCAGCTTGGTGGGGACAGGGGGCTACGAGCAGTACTTC.

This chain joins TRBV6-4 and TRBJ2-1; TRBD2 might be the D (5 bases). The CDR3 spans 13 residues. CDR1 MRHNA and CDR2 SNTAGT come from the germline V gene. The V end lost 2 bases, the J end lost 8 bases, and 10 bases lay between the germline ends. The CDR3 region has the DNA TGTGCCAGCAGTGACACCTTTAGCGATGAGCAGTTCTTC. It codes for CASSDTFSDEQFF.

CDR3 residues: CASELRGGSYNEQFF. The CDR3 DNA is TGTGCCAGCGAGTTAAGGGGAGGCTCCTACAATGAGCAGTTCTTC. The chain couples TRBV11-1 to TRBJ2-1, with D tentatively TRBD2 (6 bases). The germline V gene encodes CDR1 SGHAT and CDR2 FQDESV (reference sequence). Trimming removed 8 bases at V and 0 bases at J, with 14 bases between. This CDR3 is built from 15 residues.

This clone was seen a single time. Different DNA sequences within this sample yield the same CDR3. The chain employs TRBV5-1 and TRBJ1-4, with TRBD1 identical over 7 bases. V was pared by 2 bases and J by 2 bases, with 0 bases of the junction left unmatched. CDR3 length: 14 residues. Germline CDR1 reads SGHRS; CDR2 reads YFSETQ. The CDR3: CASSLQGTNEKLFF. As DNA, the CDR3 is TGCGCCAGCAGCTTACAGGGGACTAATGAAAAACTGTTTTTT.

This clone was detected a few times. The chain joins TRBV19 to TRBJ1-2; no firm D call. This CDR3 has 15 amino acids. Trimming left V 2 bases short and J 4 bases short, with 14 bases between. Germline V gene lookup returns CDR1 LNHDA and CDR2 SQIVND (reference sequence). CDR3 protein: CASSIPRTGGYGYTF. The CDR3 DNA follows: TGTGCCAGTAGTATACCCCGGACGGGAGGCTATGGCTACACCTTC.

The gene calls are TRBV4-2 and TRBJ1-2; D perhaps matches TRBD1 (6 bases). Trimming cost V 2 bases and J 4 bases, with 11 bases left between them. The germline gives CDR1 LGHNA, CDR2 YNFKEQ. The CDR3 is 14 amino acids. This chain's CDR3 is CASSQNRAAYGYTF. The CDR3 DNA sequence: TGTGCCAGCAGCCAAAACAGGGCCGCCTATGGCTACACCTTC.

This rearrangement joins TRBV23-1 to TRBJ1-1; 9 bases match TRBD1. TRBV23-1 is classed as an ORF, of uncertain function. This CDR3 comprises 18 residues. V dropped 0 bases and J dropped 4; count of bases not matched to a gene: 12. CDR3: CASSQSVGDREGGTEAFF. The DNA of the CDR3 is TGCGCCAGCAGTCAATCGGTTGGGGACAGGGAAGGGGGCACTGAAGCTTTCTTT.

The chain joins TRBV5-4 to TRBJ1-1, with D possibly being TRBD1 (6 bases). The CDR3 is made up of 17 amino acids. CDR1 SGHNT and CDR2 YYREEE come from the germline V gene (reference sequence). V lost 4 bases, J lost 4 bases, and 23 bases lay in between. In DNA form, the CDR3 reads TGTGCCAGCAGCCCCGGCAGGGGCGTCGGTGTGGTCACTGAAGCTTTCTTT. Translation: CASSPGRGVGVVTEAFF.

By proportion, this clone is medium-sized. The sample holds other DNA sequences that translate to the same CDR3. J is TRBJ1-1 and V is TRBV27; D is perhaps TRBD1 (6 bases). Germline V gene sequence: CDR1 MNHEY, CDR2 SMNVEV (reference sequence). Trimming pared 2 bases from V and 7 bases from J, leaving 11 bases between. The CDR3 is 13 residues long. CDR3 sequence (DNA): TGTGCCAGCAGTTTAGGGGGGGCTGGTGAAGCTTTCTTT. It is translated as CASSLGGAGEAFF.

The DNA of the CDR3 is TGTGCCAGCAGTTGGGGGAGGGATGGGAATTCACCCCTCCACTTT. It encodes CASSWGRDGNSPLHF. V and J are TRBV6-5 and TRBJ1-6; maybe TRBD1 (5 bases). CDR1 is MNHEY and CDR2 is SVGAGI in the germline V gene. This CDR3 has 15 residues. V shed 4 bases and J shed 7 bases, with 14 bases lying between them.

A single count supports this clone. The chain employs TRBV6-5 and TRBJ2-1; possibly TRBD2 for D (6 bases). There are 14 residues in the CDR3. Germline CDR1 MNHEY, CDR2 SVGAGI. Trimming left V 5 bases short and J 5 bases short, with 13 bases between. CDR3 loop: CASSPGLANNEQFF. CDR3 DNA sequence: TGTGCCAGCAGTCCCGGGCTAGCGAACAATGAGCAGTTCTTC.

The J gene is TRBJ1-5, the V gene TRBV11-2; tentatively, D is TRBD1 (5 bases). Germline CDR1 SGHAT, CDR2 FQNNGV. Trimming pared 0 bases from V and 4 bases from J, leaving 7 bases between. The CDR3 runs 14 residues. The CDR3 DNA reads TGTGCCAGCAGCTTAGAGGGGGGAAATCAGCCCCAGCATTTT. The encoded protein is CASSLEGGNQPQHF. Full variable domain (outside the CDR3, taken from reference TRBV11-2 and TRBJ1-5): EAGVAQSPRYKIIEKRQSVAFWCNPISGHATLYWYQQILGQGPKLLIQFQNNGVVDDSQLPKDRFSAERLKGVDSTLKIQPAKLEDSAVYLCASSLEGGNQPQHFGDGTRLSIL.